The 30 T cell receptor beta chains reported below all come from one sample, sequenced in a study of Ad26.COV2.S vaccination and SARS-CoV-2 variants. The protocol was immunoSEQ multiplex PCR, while the TCRdb copy is restricted to in-frame clones and leaves out a portion. The sample yields 120,000 to 150,000 clones, 86% seen once. The specimen comprised peripheral blood, sampled after recovery from COVID-19. These receptors were obtained from a human donor who had recovered from COVID-19.

The chain joins TRBV30 to TRBJ1-4; possibly TRBD1 for D (5 bases). Trimming stripped 0 bases from V and 7 bases from J, with 18 bases between. The CDR3 is 16 residues long. The germline CDR1 and CDR2 sequences are GTSNPN and SVGIG (reference sequence). The CDR3 DNA is TGTGCCTGGAGTGTACCCCCACAGGAGGTAGCTGAAAAACTGTTTTTT. Translated: CAWSVPPQEVAEKLFF.

The chain couples TRBV6-2 or TRBV6-3 to TRBJ2-3, with a weak D call TRBD2 (7 bases). V was pared by 0 bases and J by 0 bases, with 16 bases between. This CDR3 contains 18 residues. Per the germline V gene, CDR1 is MNHEY and CDR2 is SVGEGT. As DNA, the CDR3 is TGTGCCAGCAGTTACTCGATGGGCGGGGGCCTCAGCACAGATACGCAGTATTTT. Protein product: CASSYSMGGGLSTDTQYF.

This chain links TRBV5-1 with TRBJ2-3; D uncertain. In germline, CDR1 is SGHRS, CDR2 YFSETQ. V lost 4 bases and J 0 bases, leaving 3 bases between the germline ends. The CDR3 has 12 residues. The CDR3 region is CASSLSTDTQYF. The CDR3 DNA is TGCGCCAGCAGCCTTAGCACAGATACGCAGTATTTT.

This chain links TRBV28 with TRBJ2-7; 9 bases align to TRBD1. J was trimmed by 0 bases and V by 1 base; bases with no gene match: 4. The germline CDR1 and CDR2 sequences are MDHEN and SYDVKM. This CDR3 is 16 amino acids long. The CDR3 DNA reads TGTGCCAGCAGTTTATATGGGACAGGGAGCTCCTACGAGCAGTACTTC. Its translation: CASSLYGTGSSYEQYF. The whole variable domain, filled in from reference TRBV28 and TRBJ2-7, reads DVKVTQSSRYLVKRTGEKVFLECVQDMDHENMFWYRQDPGLGLRLIYFSYDVKMKEKGDIPEGYSVSREKKERFSLILESASTNQTSMYLCASSLYGTGSSYEQYFGPGTRLTVT.

The V and J genes are TRBV18 and TRBJ2-7; possible D gene TRBD2, 5 bases. Germline V gene data show CDR1 as KGHSH and CDR2 as LQKENI. The ends were cut back, 3 bases at V and 3 bases at J, with 9 bases in the middle. This CDR3 has 13 residues. The CDR3 DNA reads as TGTGCCAGCTCACCTGGACGGGACTACGAGCAGTACTTC. This codes for CASSPGRDYEQYF.

The gene calls are TRBV7-9 and TRBJ2-7; a weak D match, TRBD1 (7 bases). Trimming took 5 bases from V and 3 from J, leaving 14 bases between them. CDR1 is SEHNR, CDR2 FQNEAQ, per germline (reference sequence). This CDR3 has 14 residues. CDR3 in DNA: TGTGCCAGCAGCCGCAGGGGGGCCCACTACGAGCAGTACTTC. Its translation is CASSRRGAHYEQYF.

The chain combines TRBV23-1 with TRBJ2-7, with 14 positions matching TRBD2. TRBV23-1 is known as an ORF, though its function is uncertain. CDR3 length: 16 amino acids. V lost 6 bases, J lost 4 bases, and 8 bases stayed unmatched. The CDR3 is CASRRLAGGPGYEQYF. The CDR3 DNA reads TGCGCCAGCAGGCGACTAGCGGGGGGGCCGGGGTACGAGCAGTACTTC.

This chain links TRBV5-1 with TRBJ1-1, with 8 bases that match TRBD1. Germline trimming cut 4 bases from V and 4 bases from J; bases unmatched to any gene: 18. This CDR3 is 18 amino acids long. Germline values: CDR1 SGHRS, CDR2 YFSETQ. CDR3 protein: CASSPGTGAIKGSTEAFF. The CDR3, as DNA: TGCGCCAGCAGCCCGGGGACAGGCGCGATTAAGGGGAGCACTGAAGCTTTCTTT.

The chain carries TRBV20-1 and TRBJ2-7, with a possible D match to TRBD2 (5 bases). This CDR3 has 11 residues. CDR1 and CDR2 (germline): DFQATT, SNEGSKA (reference sequence). Trimming took off 7 bases at V and 9 bases at J, with 16 bases between the two ends. For the CDR3, the DNA is TGCAGTGTCCTCCTAGCCGACGGGCAGTACTTC. Protein product: CSVLLADGQYF.

This sequence joins TRBV18 and TRBJ2-5; possibly TRBD2 for D (6 bases). The CDR3 length is 14 residues. Germline V gives CDR1 KGHSH, CDR2 LQKENI. Trimming took off 6 bases at V and 5 bases at J, with 16 bases between the two ends. The CDR3 coding sequence is TGTGCCAGCTCTTTCACGGGGGACCGGGAGACCCAGTACTTC. It translates to CASSFTGDRETQYF.

The CDR3 loop reads CASSPGLAGDEQYF. DNA for the CDR3: TGTGCCAGCAGCCCGGGACTAGCGGGAGACGAGCAGTACTTC. The chain joins TRBV11-2 to TRBJ2-7, with TRBD2 matching over 14 bases. Germline loops: CDR1 SGHAT, CDR2 FQNNGV. Trimming removed 5 bases from V and 5 bases from J; junction bases left unmatched: 2. This CDR3 contains 14 residues.

V usage is TRBV4-3 and J usage is TRBJ2-7; 7 bases fit TRBD1. J gave up 2 bases and V 4 bases, and 2 bases lay outside the gene matches. Germline assignment: CDR1 LGHNA and CDR2 YSLEER. This CDR3 has 13 residues. The CDR3 DNA reads as TGCGCCAGCAGCCGGGACAGAGCCTACGAGCAGTACTTC. Translation: CASSRDRAYEQYF.

DNA for the CDR3: TGTGCCACCAGCAGGCTAGCGGGGGCCTCTGAAGTGGAGCTGTTTTTT. Translated: CATSRLAGASEVELFF. The chain joins TRBV15 to TRBJ2-2, with 10 bases lining up with TRBD2. Trimming took 3 bases from V and 10 from J; bases not matched to a gene: 11. This CDR3 region has 16 residues. CDR1 is LNHNV, CDR2 YYDKDF, per germline (reference sequence).

The rearrangement uses TRBV6-5 and TRBJ2-7, with D hard to call. Germline assignment: CDR1 MNHEY and CDR2 SVGAGI. The CDR3 runs to 15 residues. V was trimmed by 0 bases and J by 1 base, leaving 10 bases between them. CDR3 residues: CASSYSQDGSYEQYF. Written as DNA, the CDR3 is TGTGCCAGCAGTTACTCGCAAGACGGGTCCTACGAGCAGTACTTC.

The chain uses TRBV19 and TRBJ1-1; D not resolved. This CDR3 spans 12 amino acids. Trimming took off 9 bases at V and 4 bases at J, with 12 bases between the two ends. Germline CDR1 reads LNHDA; CDR2 reads SQIVND (reference sequence). DNA of the CDR3: TGTGCCAGCTATGACTTAAGCACTGAAGCTTTCTTT. Amino acid sequence: CASYDLSTEAFF.

The rearrangement links TRBV6-5 to TRBJ2-7; D might be TRBD1 (6 bases). Looked up from germline, CDR1 is MNHEY and CDR2 is SVGAGI. This CDR3 comprises 16 residues. V was trimmed by 2 bases and J by 4 bases, leaving 18 bases between them. The CDR3 nucleotides read TGTGCCAGCAGTTACACAGGGATCTTTGGGTGGTACGAGCAGTACTTC. It encodes CASSYTGIFGWYEQYF.

The V gene is TRBV29-1, the J gene TRBJ2-1; 7 nucleotides match TRBD2. This CDR3 comprises 14 residues. V was clipped by 2 bases and J by 6 bases; unmatched bases: 7. The germline gives CDR1 SQVTM, CDR2 ANQGSEA. CDR3 DNA sequence: TGCAGCGTTGAAAGCGGGGCGCCGAGCAATGAGCAGTTCTTC. This codes for CSVESGAPSNEQFF.

The chain employs TRBV7-2 and TRBJ1-2, with D possibly being TRBD1 (5 bases). There are 14 residues in the CDR3. V dropped 4 bases and J dropped 8 bases, with 17 bases sitting between them. Germline V gives CDR1 SGHTA, CDR2 FQGNSA. CDR3 loop: CASSSYKGVEGYTF. CDR3 DNA: TGTGCCAGCAGCTCCTACAAAGGGGTTGAAGGCTACACCTTC.

The gene calls are TRBV7-9 and TRBJ2-2; D gene ambiguous. CDR3 length: 13 amino acids. V dropped 1 base and J dropped 9 bases, with 9 bases sitting between them. Looked up from germline, CDR1 is SEHNR and CDR2 is FQNEAQ (reference sequence). The CDR3 here is CASSLERQWELFF. DNA for the CDR3: TGTGCCAGCAGCTTAGAACGGCAGTGGGAGCTGTTTTTT.

This chain connects TRBV10-2 to TRBJ1-5; possible D gene TRBD1, 6 bases. Looked up from germline, CDR1 is WSHSY and CDR2 is SAAADI. Trimming shortened V by 10 bases and J by 6 bases, and 16 bases separated the two germline ends. The CDR3 runs 13 residues. The CDR3 spells CATWQGGGQPQHF. CDR3 nucleotide sequence: TGCGCCACCTGGCAGGGAGGGGGTCAGCCCCAGCATTTT.

V and J are TRBV4-3 and TRBJ2-3; 11 positions match TRBD1. Germline V CDR1 and CDR2: LGHNA, YSLEER. The CDR3 length is 14 residues. V trimming: 4 bases; J trimming: 5 bases; junction bases outside the gene matches: 2. CDR3 loop: CASSLGTGGDTQYF. The CDR3 coding sequence is TGCGCCAGCAGCCTTGGGACAGGGGGAGATACGCAGTATTTT.

The CDR3 DNA reads TGTGCCAGCAGTCCGAGGACAGTCCCGAACACTGAAGCTTTCTTT. It specifies CASSPRTVPNTEAFF. The V call is TRBV5-6, the J call TRBJ1-1; TRBD1 is a possible D gene (6 bases). Germline V CDR1 and CDR2: SGHDT, YYEEEE. Trimming took 5 bases from V and 1 from J, leaving 15 bases between them. This CDR3 is built from 15 residues.

V is TRBV5-1 and J is TRBJ2-7, with TRBD1 matching over 9 bases. CDR3 length: 16 residues. V lost 0 bases, J lost 6 bases, and 10 bases stayed unmatched. CDR1 is SGHRS and CDR2 is YFSETQ in the germline V gene. The chain's CDR3 is CASSLEYGTGPLEQYF. The CDR3, as DNA: TGCGCCAGCAGCTTGGAGTACGGGACAGGGCCGCTCGAGCAGTACTTC.

The rearrangement uses TRBV5-1 and TRBJ2-1; 9 bases map to TRBD2. V lost 1 base, J lost 5 bases, and 1 base stayed unmatched. The CDR3 contains 14 residues. CDR1 and CDR2 from the germline V gene are SGHRS and YFSETQ. CDR3 region: CASSLIAGDNEQFF. CDR3 in DNA: TGCGCCAGCAGCTTGATAGCGGGAGACAATGAGCAGTTCTTC.

This clone is a singleton in its sample. The chain uses TRBV3-1 (or the pseudogene TRBV3-2) and TRBJ2-5; D is possibly TRBD1 (6 bases). This CDR3 has 13 amino acids. Germline assignment: CDR1 LGHDT and CDR2 YNNKEL (reference sequence). V was pared by 1 base and J by 8 bases, with 11 bases between. The CDR3 region is CASSQGTVGTQYF. The CDR3 DNA is TGTGCCAGCAGCCAAGGGACAGTTGGAACCCAGTACTTC.

This sequence joins TRBV19 and TRBJ2-7, with 8 bases matching TRBD1. The V gene end was trimmed by 6 bases and the J gene end by 2 bases; junction bases not matched to a gene: 6. The CDR3 contains 14 residues. In germline, CDR1 is LNHDA, CDR2 SQIVND (reference sequence). The CDR3 protein is CASSRGDRPYEQYF. In DNA form, the CDR3 reads TGTGCCAGTAGCCGTGGGGACAGGCCCTACGAGCAGTACTTC. The variable domain in full, with the rest retrieved from reference TRBV19 and TRBJ2-7, is DGGITQSPKYLFRKEGQNVTLSCEQNLNHDAMYWYRQDPGQGLRLIYYSQIVNDFQKGDIAEGYSVSREKKESFPLTVTSAQKNPTAFYLCASSRGDRPYEQYFGPGTRLTVT.

This chain connects TRBV30 to TRBJ1-4; D is undetermined. CDR1 GTSNPN and CDR2 SVGIG come from the germline V gene (reference sequence). The CDR3 extends over 13 amino acids. Trimming pared 3 bases from V and 8 bases from J, leaving 13 bases between. CDR3 in amino acids: CAWSDPPVEKLFF. CDR3 coding DNA: TGTGCCTGGAGCGATCCACCGGTAGAAAAACTGTTTTTT.

The V and J genes are TRBV7-9 and TRBJ1-5; D gene unclear. This CDR3 is built from 14 residues. The germline gives CDR1 SEHNR, CDR2 FQNEAQ (reference sequence). V was pared by 5 bases and J by 0 bases, with 8 bases between. The CDR3 protein is CASSPRGSNQPQHF. CDR3 nucleotide sequence: TGTGCCAGCAGCCCCCGGGGTAGCAATCAGCCCCAGCATTTT.

J is TRBJ1-5 and V is TRBV4-1; D unclear. The CDR3 is made up of 15 amino acids. The V and J ends lost 0 bases and 7 bases respectively, with 13 bases between them. Germline V gives CDR1 MGHRA, CDR2 YSYEKL. CDR3 DNA: TGCGCCAGCAGCCAAGATAGAGCACTCGCCCAGCCCCAGCATTTT. It specifies CASSQDRALAQPQHF.

The V call is TRBV7-9, the J call TRBJ2-5; tentatively, D is TRBD1 (5 bases). The ends were cut back, 2 bases at V and 3 bases at J, with 10 bases in the middle. The CDR3 length is 14 residues. Germline loops: CDR1 SEHNR, CDR2 FQNEAQ (reference sequence). The CDR3: CASSLRQTEETQYF. Here the CDR3 DNA reads TGTGCCAGCAGCTTACGACAGACCGAAGAGACCCAGTACTTC.